This TCR beta chain was sequenced for a study of cytomegalovirus exposure and HLA in healthy donors. 13 Jbeta primers and 60 Vbeta primers were used for the PCR. Some clones are missing from TCRdb's copy, which holds only in-frame ones; the method was immunoSEQ multiplex PCR. The data show tens of thousands of clones, about 79% seen once. The clonotype was recovered from a man between 18 and 35 years old in good health and CMV-seropositive. Sequencing used PBMCs.

As DNA, the CDR3 is TGTGCCAGCAGCTTGAAGAGACTAGCGGGAGGAGAAAACATTCAGTACTTC. As protein: CASSLKRLAGGENIQYF. This chain connects TRBV5-4 to TRBJ2-4; 13 bases match TRBD2. The CDR3 is 17 amino acids. Germline-derived CDR1 and CDR2 are SGHNT and YYREEE (reference sequence). V lost 1 base, J lost 5 bases, and 6 bases stayed unmatched. Based on the CDR3 plus reference TRBV5-4 and TRBJ2-4, the full variable domain is ETGVTQSPTHLIKTRGQQVTLRCSSQSGHNTVSWYQQALGQGPQFIFQYYREEENGRGNFPPRFSGLQFPNYSSELNVNALELDDSALYLCASSLKRLAGGENIQYFGAGTRLSVL.